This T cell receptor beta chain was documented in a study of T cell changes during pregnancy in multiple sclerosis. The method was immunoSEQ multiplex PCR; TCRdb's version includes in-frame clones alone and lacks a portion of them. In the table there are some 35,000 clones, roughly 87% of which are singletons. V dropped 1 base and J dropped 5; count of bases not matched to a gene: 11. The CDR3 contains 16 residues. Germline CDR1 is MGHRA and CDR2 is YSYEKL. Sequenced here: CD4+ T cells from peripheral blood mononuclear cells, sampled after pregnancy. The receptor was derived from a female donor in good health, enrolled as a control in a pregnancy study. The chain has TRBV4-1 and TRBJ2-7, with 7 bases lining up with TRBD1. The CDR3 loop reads CASSQGRATGTHEQYF. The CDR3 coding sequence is TGCGCCAGCAGCCAAGGAAGGGCGACAGGGACCCACGAGCAGTACTTC.